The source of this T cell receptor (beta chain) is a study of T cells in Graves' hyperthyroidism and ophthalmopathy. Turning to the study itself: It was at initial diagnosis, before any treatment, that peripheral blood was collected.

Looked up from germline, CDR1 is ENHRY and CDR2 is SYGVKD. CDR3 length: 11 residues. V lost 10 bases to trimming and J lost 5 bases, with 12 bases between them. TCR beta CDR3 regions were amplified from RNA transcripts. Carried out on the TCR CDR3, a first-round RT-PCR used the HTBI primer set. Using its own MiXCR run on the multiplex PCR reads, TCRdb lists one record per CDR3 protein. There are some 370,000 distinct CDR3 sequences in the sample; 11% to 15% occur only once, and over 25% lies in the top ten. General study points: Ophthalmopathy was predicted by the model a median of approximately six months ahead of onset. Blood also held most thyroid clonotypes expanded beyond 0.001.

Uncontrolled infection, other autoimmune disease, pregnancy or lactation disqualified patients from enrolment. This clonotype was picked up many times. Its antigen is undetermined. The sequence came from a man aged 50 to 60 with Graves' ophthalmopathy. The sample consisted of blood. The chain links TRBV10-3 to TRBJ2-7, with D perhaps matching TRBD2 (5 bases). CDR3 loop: CATGESDEQYF. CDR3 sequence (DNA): TGTGCCACCGGGGAGTCGGACGAGCAGTACTTC.